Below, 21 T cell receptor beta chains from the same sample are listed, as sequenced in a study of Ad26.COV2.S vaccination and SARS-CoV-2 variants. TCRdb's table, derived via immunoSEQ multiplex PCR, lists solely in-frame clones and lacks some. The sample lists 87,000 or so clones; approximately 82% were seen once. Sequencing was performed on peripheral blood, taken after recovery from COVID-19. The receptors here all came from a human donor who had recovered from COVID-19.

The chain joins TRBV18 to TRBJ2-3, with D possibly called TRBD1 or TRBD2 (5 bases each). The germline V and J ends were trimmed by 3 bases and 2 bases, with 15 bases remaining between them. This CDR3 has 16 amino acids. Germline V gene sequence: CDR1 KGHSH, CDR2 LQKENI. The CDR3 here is CASSPYLSGHTDTQYF. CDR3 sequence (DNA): TGTGCCAGCTCACCGTACCTGAGCGGACACACAGATACGCAGTATTTT.

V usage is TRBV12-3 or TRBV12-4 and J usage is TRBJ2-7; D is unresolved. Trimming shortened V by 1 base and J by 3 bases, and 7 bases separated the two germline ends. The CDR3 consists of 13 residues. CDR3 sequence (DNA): TGTGCCAGCAGTTTAGGGCTTTACTACGAGCAGTACTTC. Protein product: CASSLGLYYEQYF.

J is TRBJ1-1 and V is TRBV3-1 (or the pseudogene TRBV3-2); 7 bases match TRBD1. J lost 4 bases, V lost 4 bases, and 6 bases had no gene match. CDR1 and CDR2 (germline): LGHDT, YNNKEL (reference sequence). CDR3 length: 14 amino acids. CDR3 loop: CASSPRGLGTEAFF. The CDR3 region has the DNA TGTGCCAGCAGCCCTAGGGGGCTAGGCACTGAAGCTTTCTTT.

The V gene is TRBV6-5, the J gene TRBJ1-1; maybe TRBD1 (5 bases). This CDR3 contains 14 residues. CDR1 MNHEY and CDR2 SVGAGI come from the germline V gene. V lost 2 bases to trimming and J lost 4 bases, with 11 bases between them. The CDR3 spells CASSYLVGGTEAFF. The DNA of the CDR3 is TGTGCCAGCAGTTACCTTGTTGGGGGCACTGAAGCTTTCTTT.

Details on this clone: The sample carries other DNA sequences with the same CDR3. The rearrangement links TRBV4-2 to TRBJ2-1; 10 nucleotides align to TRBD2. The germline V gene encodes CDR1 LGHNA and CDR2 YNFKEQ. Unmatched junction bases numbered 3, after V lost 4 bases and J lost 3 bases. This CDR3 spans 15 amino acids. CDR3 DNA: TGTGCCAGCAGCCCCAGGACTAGCGGCTACAATGAGCAGTTCTTC. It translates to CASSPRTSGYNEQFF.

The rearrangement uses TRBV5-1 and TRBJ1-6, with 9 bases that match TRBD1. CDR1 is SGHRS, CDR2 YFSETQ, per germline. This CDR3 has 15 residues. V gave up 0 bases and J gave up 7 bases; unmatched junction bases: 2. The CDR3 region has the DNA TGCGCCAGCAGCTTGGGACAGGGGGGGAATTCACCCCTCCACTTT. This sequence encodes CASSLGQGGNSPLHF. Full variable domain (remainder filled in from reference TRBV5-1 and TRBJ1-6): KAGVTQTPRYLIKTRGQQVTLSCSPISGHRSVSWYQQTPGQGLQFLFEYFSETQRNKGNFPGRFSGRQFSNSRSEMNVSTLELGDSALYLCASSLGQGGNSPLHFGNGTRLTVT.

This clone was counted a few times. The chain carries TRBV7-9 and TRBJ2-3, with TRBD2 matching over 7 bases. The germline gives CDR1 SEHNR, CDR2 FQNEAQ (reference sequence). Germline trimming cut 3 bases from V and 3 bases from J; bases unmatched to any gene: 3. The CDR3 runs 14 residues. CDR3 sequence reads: CASSFSGNTDTQYF. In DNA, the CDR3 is TGTGCCAGCAGCTTCAGCGGGAATACAGATACGCAGTATTTT.

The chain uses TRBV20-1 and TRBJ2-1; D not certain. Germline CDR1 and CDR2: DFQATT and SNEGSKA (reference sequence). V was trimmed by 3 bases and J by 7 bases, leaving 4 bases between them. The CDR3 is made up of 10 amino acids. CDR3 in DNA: TGCAGTGCTAGCTCTAATGAGCAGTTCTTC. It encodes CSASSNEQFF.

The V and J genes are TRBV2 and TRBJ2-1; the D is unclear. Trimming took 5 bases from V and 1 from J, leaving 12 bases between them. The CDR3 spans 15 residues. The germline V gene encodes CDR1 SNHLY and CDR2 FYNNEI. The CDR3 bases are TGTGCCAGCAGTCCGACCTCTCAGTCCTACAATGAGCAGTTCTTC. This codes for CASSPTSQSYNEQFF. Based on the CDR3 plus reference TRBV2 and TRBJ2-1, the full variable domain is EPEVTQTPSHQVTQMGQEVILRCVPISNHLYFYWYRQILGQKVEFLVSFYNNEISEKSEIFDDQFSVERPDGSNFTLKIRSTKLEDSAMYFCASSPTSQSYNEQFFGPGTRLTVL.

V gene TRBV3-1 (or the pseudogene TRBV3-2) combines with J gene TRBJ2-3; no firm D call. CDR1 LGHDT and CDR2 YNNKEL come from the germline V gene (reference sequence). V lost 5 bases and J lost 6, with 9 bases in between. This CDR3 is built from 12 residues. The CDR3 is CASSFLRDTQYF. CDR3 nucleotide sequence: TGTGCCAGCAGCTTCCTGAGGGATACGCAGTATTTT.

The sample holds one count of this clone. CDR3 sequence (DNA): TGTGCCAGTAGTCGACAGGGAGGGGGTTTAAATGAGCAGTTCTTC. This sequence encodes CASSRQGGGLNEQFF. The V call is TRBV19, the J call TRBJ2-1, with D possibly called TRBD1 or TRBD2 (7 bases each). Trimming removed 5 bases at V and 7 bases at J, with 18 bases between. Germline CDR1 reads LNHDA; CDR2 reads SQIVND (reference sequence). The CDR3 consists of 15 residues.

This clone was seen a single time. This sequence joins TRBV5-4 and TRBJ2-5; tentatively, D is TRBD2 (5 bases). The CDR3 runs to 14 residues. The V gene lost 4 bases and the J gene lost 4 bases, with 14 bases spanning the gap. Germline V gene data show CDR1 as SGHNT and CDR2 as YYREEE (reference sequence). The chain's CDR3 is CASSAEVARETQYF. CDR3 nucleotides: TGTGCCAGCAGCGCGGAAGTAGCGCGAGAGACCCAGTACTTC.

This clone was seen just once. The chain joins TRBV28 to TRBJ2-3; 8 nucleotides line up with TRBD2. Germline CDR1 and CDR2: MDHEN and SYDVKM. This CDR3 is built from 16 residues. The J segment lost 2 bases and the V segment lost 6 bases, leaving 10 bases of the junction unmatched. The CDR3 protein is CASSPLIAGYTDTQYF. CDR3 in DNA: TGTGCCAGCAGCCCCTTAATAGCGGGGTACACAGATACGCAGTATTTT.

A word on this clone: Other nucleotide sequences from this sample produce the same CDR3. CDR3 nucleotides: TGTGCCAGCAGCCAAGACACTGAAGCTTTCTTT. The encoded protein is CASSQDTEAFF. The chain recombines TRBV3-1 (or the pseudogene TRBV3-2) with TRBJ1-1, with D hard to call. The V end was cut by 0 bases, the J end by 4 bases, with 0 bases between. There are 11 residues in the CDR3. CDR1 and CDR2 (germline): LGHDT, YNNKEL (reference sequence).

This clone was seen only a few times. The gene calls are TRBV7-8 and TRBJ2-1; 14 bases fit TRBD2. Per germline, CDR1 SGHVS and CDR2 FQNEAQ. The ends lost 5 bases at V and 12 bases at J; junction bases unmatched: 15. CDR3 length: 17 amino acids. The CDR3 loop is CASSPGLAGGRRRVQFF. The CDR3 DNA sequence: TGTGCCAGCAGCCCTGGACTAGCGGGAGGACGAAGGCGGGTGCAGTTCTTC.

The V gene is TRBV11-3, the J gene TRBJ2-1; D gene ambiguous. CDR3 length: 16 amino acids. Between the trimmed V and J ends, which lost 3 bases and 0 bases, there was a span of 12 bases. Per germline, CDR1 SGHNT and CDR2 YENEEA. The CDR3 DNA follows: TGTGCCAGCAGCTTGAACGGTCTTAGCTCCTACAATGAGCAGTTCTTC. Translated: CASSLNGLSSYNEQFF.

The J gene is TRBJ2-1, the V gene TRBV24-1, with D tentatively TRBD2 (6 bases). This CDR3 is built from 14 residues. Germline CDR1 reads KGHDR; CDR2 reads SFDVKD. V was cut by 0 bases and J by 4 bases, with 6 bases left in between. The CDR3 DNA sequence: TGTGCCACCAGTGATTTGGGGGGGTACAATGAGCAGTTCTTC. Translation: CATSDLGGYNEQFF.

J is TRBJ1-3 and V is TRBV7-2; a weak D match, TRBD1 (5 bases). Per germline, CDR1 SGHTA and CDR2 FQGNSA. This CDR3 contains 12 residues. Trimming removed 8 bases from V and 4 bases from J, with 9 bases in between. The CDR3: CASGGAGNTIYF. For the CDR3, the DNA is TGTGCCAGCGGTGGGGCCGGAAACACCATATATTTT. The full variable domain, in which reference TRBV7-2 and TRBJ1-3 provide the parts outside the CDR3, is GAGVSQSPSNKVTEKGKDVELRCDPISGHTALYWYRQSLGQGLEFLIYFQGNSAPDKSGLPSDRFSAERTGGSVSTLTIQRTQQEDSAVYLCASGGAGNTIYFGEGSWLTVV.

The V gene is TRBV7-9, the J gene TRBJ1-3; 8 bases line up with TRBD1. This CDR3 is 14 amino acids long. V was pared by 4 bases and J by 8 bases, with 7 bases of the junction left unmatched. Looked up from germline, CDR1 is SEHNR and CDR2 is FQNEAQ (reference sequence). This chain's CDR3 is CASSSPGGADTIYF. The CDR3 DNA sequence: TGTGCCAGCAGCTCCCCAGGGGGCGCGGACACCATATATTTT.

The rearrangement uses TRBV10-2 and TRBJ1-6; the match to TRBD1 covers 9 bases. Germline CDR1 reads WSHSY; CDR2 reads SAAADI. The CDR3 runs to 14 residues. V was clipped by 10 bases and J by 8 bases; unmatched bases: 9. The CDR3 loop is CATSSGQGDSPLHF. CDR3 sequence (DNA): TGCGCCACCTCGTCGGGACAGGGTGATTCACCCCTCCACTTT.

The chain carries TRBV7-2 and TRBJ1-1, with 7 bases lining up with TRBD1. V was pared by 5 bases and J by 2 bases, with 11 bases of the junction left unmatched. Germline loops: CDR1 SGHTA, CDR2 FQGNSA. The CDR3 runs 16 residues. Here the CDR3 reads CASSLGFRQGNTEAFF. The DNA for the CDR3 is TGTGCCAGCAGCCTGGGATTCCGACAGGGTAACACTGAAGCTTTCTTT. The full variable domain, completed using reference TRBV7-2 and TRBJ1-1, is GAGVSQSPSNKVTEKGKDVELRCDPISGHTALYWYRQSLGQGLEFLIYFQGNSAPDKSGLPSDRFSAERTGGSVSTLTIQRTQQEDSAVYLCASSLGFRQGNTEAFFGQGTRLTVV.